The sequence of this TCR beta chain was determined in a study of T cells in women clearing cervical HPV infection. General study results and limits: Cases carried less TRBV6-7 than controls: around 0.11% versus 0.15%. Combining TCR richness with V gene abundances gave 0.65 to 0.85 AUC. T-cell numbers per sample were unknown and may explain richness differences. Associations may precede or follow infection; HPV-specific or memory T cells were not isolated.

Comment on this clone: Its antigen remains unknown. The missing CDR3 end, 3 residues past where the read stops, is filled in from the germline J gene.

Using immunoSEQ multiplex PCR, the repertoire was profiled, and TCRdb retains in-frame clones only, with some absent. In total, the table holds about 20,000 clones. V gave up 6 bases and J gave up 6 bases; unmatched junction bases: 7. The CDR3 totals 14 residues. Germline V gives CDR1 LNHDA, CDR2 SQIVND (reference sequence). V usage is TRBV19 and J usage is TRBJ2-1, with 8 bases lining up with TRBD2. This TCR was recovered from a woman between 18 and 70 years old with a cervical HPV16 infection that either progressed to CIN3+ or cleared (not recorded which). Sequencing input: blood buffy coat. The part of the CDR3 DNA that was read is TGTGCCAGTAGGAGGCGGGAGGCTTCCAATGAG. Translating it yields CASRRREASNE. From start to end, the CDR3 is CASRRREASNEQFF.